The rows below give T cell receptor beta chains drawn from one sample of a study of blood T cell repertoires in COVID-19. The table came from immunoSEQ multiplex PCR; TCRdb's copy has only in-frame clones and leaves some out. The repertoire holds about 70,000 clones, with about 88% as singletons. The specimen was peripheral blood. The receptors here all came from a human donor in a cohort sampled during active COVID-19. Each CDR3 is given with its conserved first and last residue. Each record gives: clone size, V gene, J gene, D gene, CDR3 protein, CDR3 DNA. The D gene is left open where the match is weak. Only some rows state a clone size, as once, few, many or a class for expanded clones.

>.|TRBV6-5|TRBJ2-3|TRBD2
CASGETSATDTQYF
TGTGCCAGCGGAGAGACTAGCGCCACAGATACGCAGTATTTT
>.|TRBV6-5|TRBJ2-3|.
CASSLTSTDTQYF
TGTGCCAGCAGCCTAACTAGCACAGATACGCAGTATTTT
>.|TRBV10-2|TRBJ2-1|.
CASSELTGGGDEQFF
TGCGCCAGCAGTGAGCTAACGGGCGGCGGGGATGAGCAGTTCTTC
>.|TRBV29-1|TRBJ2-3|.
CSAGYGEDTQYF
TGCAGCGCCGGTTACGGGGAAGATACGCAGTATTTT
>.|TRBV28|TRBJ2-3|TRBD1
CASSQGQPSTDTQYF
TGTGCCAGCAGTCAGGGACAGCCTAGCACAGATACGCAGTATTTT
>.|TRBV28|TRBJ2-7|TRBD2
CASSYFSGRAHEQYF
TGTGCCAGCAGTTATTTTAGCGGGAGGGCCCACGAGCAGTACTTC
>.|TRBV19|TRBJ2-7|TRBD1
CASSTSRDSYEQYF
TGTGCCAGTAGTACGTCCCGGGACAGTTACGAGCAGTACTTC
>.|TRBV27|TRBJ2-2|.
CASSREIVTAQGNTGELFF
TGTGCCAGCAGTCGAGAGATAGTGACTGCACAGGGGAACACCGGGGAGCTGTTTTTT
>.|TRBV6-5|TRBJ1-1|.
CASSYSAETEAFF
TGTGCCAGCAGTTACTCGGCAGAAACTGAAGCTTTCTTT
>.|TRBV12-1|TRBJ2-3|.
CASSWDFSGRARADTQYF
TGTGCCAGCAGCTGGGACTTTAGCGGGAGGGCCCGGGCAGATACGCAGTATTTT
>.|TRBV6-2/TRBV6-3|TRBJ1-1|TRBD1
CASSYPGGGMNTEAFF
TGTGCCAGCAGTTACCCAGGGGGCGGAATGAACACTGAAGCTTTCTTT
>few|TRBV2|TRBJ2-1|.
CASSLGQNNEQFF
TGTGCCAGCAGTCTAGGACAGAACAATGAGCAGTTCTTC
>.|TRBV29-1|TRBJ1-1|.
CSVESTGYTEAFF
TGCAGCGTTGAGTCCACAGGGTATACTGAAGCTTTCTTT
>.|TRBV6-5|TRBJ2-7|TRBD1
CASSWGQGAYEQYF
TGTGCCAGCAGTTGGGGGCAGGGGGCTTACGAGCAGTACTTC
>once|TRBV5-4|TRBJ2-2|TRBD2
CASGSSGRAHGELFF
TGTGCCAGCGGTTCTAGCGGGAGGGCCCACGGGGAGCTGTTTTTT
>.|TRBV27|TRBJ2-1|TRBD1
CASTPSGTGYNEQFF
TGTGCCAGCACCCCCTCCGGGACAGGGTACAATGAGCAGTTCTTC
>few|TRBV4-1|TRBJ2-7|.
CASSQEGGGPYEQYF
TGCGCCAGCAGCCAAGAAGGCGGCGGTCCCTACGAGCAGTACTTC
>.|TRBV6-5|TRBJ2-7|.
CASTQRRVTPYEQYF
TGTGCCAGCACCCAGCGGCGCGTAACCCCCTACGAGCAGTACTTC
>.|TRBV6-5|TRBJ2-5|TRBD1
CASSDRGMEETQYF
TGTGCCAGCAGCGACAGGGGAATGGAAGAGACCCAGTACTTC
>.|TRBV15|TRBJ1-1|.
CATSRDYRETEAFF
TGTGCCACCAGCAGAGATTACCGGGAGACTGAAGCTTTCTTT
>.|TRBV7-2|TRBJ2-3|TRBD2
CASSTRSGTGTDTQYF
TGTGCCAGCAGCACCAGGAGCGGGACCGGCACAGATACGCAGTATTTT
>.|TRBV6-4|TRBJ1-1|TRBD1
CASRQDRENTEAFF
TGTGCCAGCAGGCAGGACAGGGAGAACACTGAAGCTTTCTTT
>.|TRBV25-1|TRBJ1-4|TRBD1
CASSDLGQTNEKLFF
TGTGCCAGCAGTGACCTGGGACAGACTAATGAAAAACTGTTTTTT
>.|TRBV4-3|TRBJ2-2|TRBD1
CASSQVGDRGRTGELFF
TGCGCCAGCAGCCAAGTAGGGGACAGGGGGCGCACCGGGGAGCTGTTTTTT
>few|TRBV3-1/TRBV3-2|TRBJ1-3|.
CASSQGQDGNTIYF
TGTGCCAGCAGCCAGGGACAAGACGGAAACACCATATATTTT
>.|TRBV6-2/TRBV6-3|TRBJ2-1|TRBD1
CASSYRQGGHPYNEQFF
TGTGCCAGCAGTTATAGACAGGGGGGCCATCCCTACAATGAGCAGTTCTTC
>.|TRBV10-3|TRBJ2-7|.
CAIRGGQGLYEQYF
TGTGCCATCAGGGGGGGGCAGGGTCTTTACGAGCAGTACTTC
>.|TRBV7-3|TRBJ2-7|.
CASSLAATHEQYF
TGTGCCAGCAGCTTAGCAGCGACCCACGAGCAGTACTTC
>few|TRBV6-2/TRBV6-3|TRBJ2-3|.
CASSYSVADTQYF
TGTGCCAGCAGTTACTCCGTTGCAGATACGCAGTATTTT
>.|TRBV7-3|TRBJ1-6|.
CASSLTSGNSPLHF
TGTGCCAGCAGCTTAACCTCGGGGAATTCACCCCTCCACTTT
>.|TRBV28|TRBJ2-1|TRBD2
CASSFRLAGGTYNEQFF
TGTGCCAGCAGTTTTCGACTAGCGGGAGGGACCTACAATGAGCAGTTCTTC
>.|TRBV28|TRBJ2-5|.
CASSFKLQGTDQETQYF
TGTGCCAGCAGTTTTAAGTTACAGGGAACCGATCAAGAGACCCAGTACTTC
>.|TRBV11-3|TRBJ2-1|.
CASSLGRQGYNEQFF
TGTGCCAGCAGCTTAGGTCGTCAGGGATACAATGAGCAGTTCTTC
>once|TRBV7-6|TRBJ2-3|.
CASSTVEAADTQYF
TGTGCCAGCAGCACTGTGGAGGCAGCAGATACGCAGTATTTT
>.|TRBV5-6|TRBJ2-7|.
CASQDINSYEQYF
TGTGCCAGCCAAGACATCAACTCCTACGAGCAGTACTTC
>.|TRBV7-9|TRBJ1-3|.
CASRAGTGNTIYF
TGTGCCAGCAGGGCAGGGACTGGAAACACCATATATTTT
>.|TRBV6-5|TRBJ1-5|TRBD1
CASSSQGDNQPQHF
TGTGCCAGCAGTAGCCAGGGGGACAATCAGCCCCAGCATTTT
>.|TRBV21-1|TRBJ2-5|.
CASSKRSSIYQETQYF
TGTGCCAGCAGCAAAAGGTCTAGCATTTACCAAGAGACCCAGTACTTC
>.|TRBV5-1|TRBJ2-5|TRBD2
CASSTLAGQETQYF
TGCGCCAGCAGCACACTAGCGGGGCAAGAGACCCAGTACTTC
>.|TRBV18|TRBJ2-1|TRBD2
CASRFSGNEQFF
TGTGCCAGCCGATTTAGCGGGAATGAGCAGTTCTTC
>.|TRBV4-1|TRBJ2-5|TRBD2
CASSQEAGGKETQYF
TGCGCCAGCAGCCAAGAGGCGGGAGGAAAAGAGACCCAGTACTTC
>.|TRBV2|TRBJ2-5|TRBD2
CASSGGTSVETQYF
TGTGCCAGCAGCGGGGGGACTAGCGTAGAGACCCAGTACTTC
>.|TRBV7-9|TRBJ2-1|TRBD2
CASSFLAGEGNEQFF
TGTGCCAGCAGCTTTCTAGCGGGAGAAGGGAATGAGCAGTTCTTC
>.|TRBV7-9|TRBJ2-5|TRBD2
CASSLTSGSKETQYF
TGTGCCAGCAGCTTAACTAGCGGGAGTAAAGAGACCCAGTACTTC
>.|TRBV9|TRBJ1-3|.
CASGGLDGNTIYF
TGTGCCAGCGGGGGGTTGGATGGAAACACCATATATTTT
>.|TRBV28|TRBJ2-7|TRBD1
CASSLWGQGARREQYF
TGTGCCAGCAGTTTATGGGGTCAGGGGGCGCGACGCGAGCAGTACTTC
>.|TRBV5-6|TRBJ2-2|.
CASSLDGLTPGELFF
TGTGCCAGCAGCTTGGATGGTCTCACTCCCGGGGAGCTGTTTTTT